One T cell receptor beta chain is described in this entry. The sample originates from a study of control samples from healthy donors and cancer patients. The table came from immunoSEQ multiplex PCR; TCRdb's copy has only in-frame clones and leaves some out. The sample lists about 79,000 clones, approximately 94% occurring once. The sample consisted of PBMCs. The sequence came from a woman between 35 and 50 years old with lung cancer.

CDR3 bases: TGTGCCAGTAGCGGGACGGGGACCGGGGAGCTGTTTTTT. This sequence encodes CASSGTGTGELFF. This rearrangement joins TRBV19 to TRBJ2-2; either TRBD1 or TRBD2 may fit D (5 bases each). The CDR3 spans 13 residues. Trimming shortened V by 6 bases and J by 5 bases, and 10 bases separated the two germline ends. Germline assignment: CDR1 LNHDA and CDR2 SQIVND (reference sequence). Full variable domain (missing parts from reference TRBV19 and TRBJ2-2): DGGITQSPKYLFRKEGQNVTLSCEQNLNHDAMYWYRQDPGQGLRLIYYSQIVNDFQKGDIAEGYSVSREKKESFPLTVTSAQKNPTAFYLCASSGTGTGELFFGEGSRLTVL.